This T cell receptor (beta chain) was found in a study of cytomegalovirus exposure and HLA in healthy donors. Data came from immunoSEQ multiplex PCR; TCRdb stores just in-frame clones and leaves some out. This table has around 130,000 clones, over 85% appearing once. The germline V gene has CDR1 GTSNPN and CDR2 SVGIG (reference sequence). CDR3 length equals 17 residues. The V and J ends lost 3 bases and 0 bases respectively, with 15 bases between them. The sample comprised PBMCs. This sequence joins TRBV30 and TRBJ1-6, with D unclear. The clonotype comes from a man aged 30 to 39 in good health and CMV-seronegative. For the CDR3, the DNA is TGTGCCTGGAGGGGCGACAATAAAAGCTCCTATAATTCACCCCTCCACTTT. It specifies CAWRGDNKSSYNSPLHF.